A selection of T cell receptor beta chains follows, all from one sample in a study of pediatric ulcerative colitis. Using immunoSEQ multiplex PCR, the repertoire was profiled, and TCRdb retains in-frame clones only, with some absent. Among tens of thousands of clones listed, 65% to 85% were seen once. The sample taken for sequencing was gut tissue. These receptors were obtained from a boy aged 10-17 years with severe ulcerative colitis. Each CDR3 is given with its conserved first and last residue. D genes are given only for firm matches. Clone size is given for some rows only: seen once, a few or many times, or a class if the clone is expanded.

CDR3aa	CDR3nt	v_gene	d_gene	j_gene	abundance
CASTRPGVSGANVLTF	TGTGCCAGCACCCGACCCGGAGTCTCTGGGGCCAACGTCCTGACTTTC	TRBV5-4	.	TRBJ2-6	.
CASSARTGNSYEQYF	TGCGCCAGCAGTGCCCGGACCGGGAACTCCTACGAGCAGTACTTC	TRBV10-2	.	TRBJ2-7	.
CASSPPGGDTQYF	TGCGCCAGCAGCCCCCCTGGGGGAGATACGCAGTATTTT	TRBV5-1	.	TRBJ2-3	.
CASSTLSITSTGELFF	TGTGCCAGTAGTACCCTTTCGATCACCTCCACCGGGGAGCTGTTTTTT	TRBV19	.	TRBJ2-2	few
CASGLGDGQPQHF	TGTGCTAGTGGTTTAGGGGATGGTCAGCCCCAGCATTTT	TRBV12-5	.	TRBJ1-5	.
CASRMGQIYEQYF	TGTGCCAGCAGAATGGGACAGATCTACGAGCAGTACTTC	TRBV6-1	TRBD1	TRBJ2-7	.
CASSVAGGGAHNEQFF	TGTGCCAGCAGCGTAGCCGGCGGGGGGGCCCACAATGAGCAGTTCTTC	TRBV9	TRBD2	TRBJ2-1	.
CASSRGGQPQYEQYF	TGTGCCAGCAGCAGGGGGGGACAGCCACAGTACGAGCAGTACTTC	TRBV21-1	.	TRBJ2-7	few
CASSYFWGFGIQYF	TGTGCCAGCAGTTACTTTTGGGGTTTTGGCATTCAGTACTTC	TRBV6-5	.	TRBJ2-4	.
CASSLRGRSGYTF	TGTGCCAGCAGCTTGCGGGGGCGCAGTGGCTACACCTTC	TRBV5-6	.	TRBJ1-2	.
CASSFRVGSEKLFF	TGTGCCAGCAGCTTTAGGGTGGGAAGCGAAAAACTGTTTTTT	TRBV5-5	.	TRBJ1-4	few
CASSTTPTGGFTDTQYF	TGCGCCAGCAGCACCACCCCGACAGGGGGTTTCACAGATACGCAGTATTTT	TRBV5-1	TRBD1	TRBJ2-3	medium-sized
CASSYGQGETQYF	TGCGCCAGCAGCTATGGACAGGGAGAGACCCAGTACTTC	TRBV5-1	TRBD1	TRBJ2-5	.
CASSLDGTQETQYF	TGTGCCAGCAGCTTAGATGGGACCCAAGAGACCCAGTACTTC	TRBV7-2	.	TRBJ2-5	.
CASSYGRGGNTEAFF	TGTGCCAGCAGTTACGGGAGGGGCGGGAACACTGAAGCTTTCTTT	TRBV6-5	.	TRBJ1-1	.
CASSVSSGGTDTQYF	TGTGCCAGCAGCGTCTCTAGCGGGGGGACAGATACGCAGTATTTT	TRBV7-2	TRBD2	TRBJ2-3	.
CASSLQLFSYNEQFF	TGTGCCAGCAGCTTACAGTTGTTCTCCTACAATGAGCAGTTCTTC	TRBV7-2	.	TRBJ2-1	.
CASSFWYQETQYF	TGCGCCAGCAGCTTCTGGTACCAAGAGACCCAGTACTTC	TRBV5-1	.	TRBJ2-5	.
CAISETSGANVLTF	TGTGCCATCAGTGAGACCTCTGGGGCCAACGTCCTGACTTTC	TRBV10-3	.	TRBJ2-6	.
CASSPYEGVAKNIQYF	TGTGCCAGCAGCCCCTACGAGGGGGTGGCCAAAAACATTCAGTACTTC	TRBV9	.	TRBJ2-4	.
CASSQDEQVSSYNSPLHF	TGCGCCAGCAGCCAAGATGAGCAGGTCAGCTCCTATAATTCACCCCTCCACTTT	TRBV4-1	.	TRBJ1-6	once
CASSLATYEQYF	TGTGCCAGCAGCTTAGCGACCTACGAGCAGTACTTC	TRBV7-8	.	TRBJ2-7	.
CASTSEGVTGELFF	TGTGCCAGCACCTCAGAGGGAGTGACCGGGGAGCTGTTTTTT	TRBV6-1	.	TRBJ2-2	few
CASSLGRRGFETQYF	TGTGCCAGCAGCTTAGGCCGGAGGGGGTTCGAGACCCAGTACTTC	TRBV11-2	.	TRBJ2-5	.
CASSVTTVSGELFF	TGTGCCAGCAGCGTAACGACAGTCTCCGGGGAGCTGTTTTTT	TRBV9	.	TRBJ2-2	few
CASSFTYEQYF	TGTGCCAGCAGTTTTACCTACGAGCAGTACTTC	TRBV28	.	TRBJ2-7	.
CASRHIQETQYF	TGTGCCAGCAGACATATCCAAGAGACCCAGTACTTC	TRBV6-1	.	TRBJ2-5	.
CASRDSNTEAFF	TGTGCCAGCAGGGACAGTAACACTGAAGCTTTCTTT	TRBV2	.	TRBJ1-1	.
CASGGGANYGYTF	TGTGCCTCCGGCGGGGGTGCCAACTATGGCTACACCTTC	TRBV10-3	.	TRBJ1-2	.
CASSLDGVYTEAFF	TGTGCCAGCAGCTTGGATGGAGTATACACTGAAGCTTTCTTT	TRBV5-6	.	TRBJ1-1	.
CASSSGTGAVQPQHF	TGTGCCAGCTCATCCGGGACAGGGGCTGTTCAGCCCCAGCATTTT	TRBV18	TRBD1	TRBJ1-5	few
CASSDFGLVPGSDTQYF	TGTGCCAGCAGTGATTTTGGGTTGGTTCCCGGCTCCGATACGCAGTATTTT	TRBV2	.	TRBJ2-3	.